The clone carrying this T cell receptor (beta chain) appeared a few times. Its antigen is still unknown. The sample's time point: week 47, end of study. A single vaccine dose contained 300 ug of mutant IDH1 20-mer peptide, and topical imiquimod was used with it. Astrocytomas found in donors were new, WHO grade 3 or 4, IDH1-mutant and ATRX-lost. This entry is derived from a study of a mutant IDH1 vaccine in newly diagnosed glioma. In the study overall: Treated patients had a mean age of around 40 years and a sex split that was roughly 60% male and roughly 40% female. The timing of visit V12 was week 35, and that of visit V13 was week 47.

Profiled with immunoSEQ multiplex PCR; TCRdb holds only in-frame clones, not every one. The data show 90,000 to 100,000 clones, 89% seen once. The CDR3 covers 14 residues. V was clipped by 4 bases and J by 3 bases; unmatched bases: 6. CDR1 and CDR2 from the germline V gene are MDHEN and SYDVKM. The chain uses TRBV28 and TRBJ2-7; 7 bases map to TRBD1. The source of this sequence is a woman aged 50 to 60 with glioma. The sequencing used PBMCs, collected from a glioma patient whose treatment included an IDH1 peptide vaccine. The CDR3 spells CASSYSGTDYEQYF. Written as DNA, the CDR3 is TGTGCCAGCAGTTATTCCGGGACAGACTACGAGCAGTACTTC.